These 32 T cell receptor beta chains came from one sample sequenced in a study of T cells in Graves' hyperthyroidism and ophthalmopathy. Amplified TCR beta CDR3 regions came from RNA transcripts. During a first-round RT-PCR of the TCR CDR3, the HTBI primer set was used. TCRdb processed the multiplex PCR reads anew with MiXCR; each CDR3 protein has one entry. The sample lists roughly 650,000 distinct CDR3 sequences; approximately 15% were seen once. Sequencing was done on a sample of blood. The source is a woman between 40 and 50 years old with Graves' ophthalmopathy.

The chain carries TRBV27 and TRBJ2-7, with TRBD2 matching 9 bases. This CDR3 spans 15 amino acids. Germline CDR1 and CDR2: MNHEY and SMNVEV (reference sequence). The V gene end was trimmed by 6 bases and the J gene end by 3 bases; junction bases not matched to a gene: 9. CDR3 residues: CASRPAREGLYEQYF. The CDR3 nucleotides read TGTGCCAGCAGACCCGCGCGGGAGGGGCTCTACGAGCAGTACTTC.

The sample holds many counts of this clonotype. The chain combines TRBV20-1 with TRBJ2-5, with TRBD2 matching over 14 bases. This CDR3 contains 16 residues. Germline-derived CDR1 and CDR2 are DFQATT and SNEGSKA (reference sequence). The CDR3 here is CSAPRLAGGWGETQYF. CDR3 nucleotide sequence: TGCAGCGCCCCGCGACTAGCGGGAGGGTGGGGAGAGACCCAGTACTTC.

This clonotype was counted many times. CDR3 protein: CASSEGRGRLYNEQFF. CDR3 nucleotide sequence: TGTGCCAGCAGTGAAGGGCGGGGTAGACTCTACAATGAGCAGTTCTTC. The V call is TRBV2, the J call TRBJ2-1, with D tentatively TRBD2 (6 bases). The CDR3 consists of 16 residues. V gave up 1 base and J gave up 3 bases, with 13 bases separating them. Per the germline V gene, CDR1 is SNHLY and CDR2 is FYNNEI.

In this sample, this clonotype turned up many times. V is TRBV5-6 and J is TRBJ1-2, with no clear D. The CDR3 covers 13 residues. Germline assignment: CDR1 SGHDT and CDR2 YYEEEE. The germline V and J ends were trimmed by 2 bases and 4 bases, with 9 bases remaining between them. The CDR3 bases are TGTGCCAGCAGCTTTGATGGAGGCTATGGCTACACCTTC. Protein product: CASSFDGGYGYTF.

Here the CDR3 DNA reads TGCAGTGCCGCGAATCCGGGACAGGGTGACAATCAGCCCCAGCATTTT. This sequence encodes CSAANPGQGDNQPQHF. The chain carries TRBV20-1 and TRBJ1-5, with TRBD1 identical over 9 bases. The CDR3 runs 16 residues. V was pared by 6 bases and J by 3 bases, with 12 bases of the junction left unmatched. Germline V gives CDR1 DFQATT, CDR2 SNEGSKA (reference sequence).

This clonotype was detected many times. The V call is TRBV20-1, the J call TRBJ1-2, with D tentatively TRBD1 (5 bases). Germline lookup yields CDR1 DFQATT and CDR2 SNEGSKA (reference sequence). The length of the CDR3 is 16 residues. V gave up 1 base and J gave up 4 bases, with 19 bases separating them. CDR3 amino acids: CSARGSTAKSPYGYTF. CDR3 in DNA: TGCAGTGCTAGAGGTTCGACAGCCAAGAGTCCCTATGGCTACACCTTC.

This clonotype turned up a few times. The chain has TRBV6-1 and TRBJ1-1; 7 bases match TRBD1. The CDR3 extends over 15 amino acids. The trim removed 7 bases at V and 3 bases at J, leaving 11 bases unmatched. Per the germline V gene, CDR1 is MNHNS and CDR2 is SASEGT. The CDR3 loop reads CASIPLQGTDTEAFF. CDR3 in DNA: TGTGCCAGCATCCCCCTCCAGGGGACAGACACTGAAGCTTTCTTT.

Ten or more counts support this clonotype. CDR3 in DNA: TGTGCCAGCAGTCCTAACCGAGTGGTGAACACTGAAGCTTTCTTT. Protein: CASSPNRVVNTEAFF. This chain uses TRBV28 with TRBJ1-1, with unresolved D. This CDR3 is 15 amino acids long. Trimming took 5 bases from V and 0 from J, leaving 13 bases between them. Germline V CDR1 and CDR2: MDHEN, SYDVKM.

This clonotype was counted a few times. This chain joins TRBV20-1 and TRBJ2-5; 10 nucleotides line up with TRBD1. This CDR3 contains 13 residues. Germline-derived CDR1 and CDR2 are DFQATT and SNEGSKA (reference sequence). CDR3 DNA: TGCAGCTTAGATCTATGGGACAGGGGACCCCAGTACTTC. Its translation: CSLDLWDRGPQYF.

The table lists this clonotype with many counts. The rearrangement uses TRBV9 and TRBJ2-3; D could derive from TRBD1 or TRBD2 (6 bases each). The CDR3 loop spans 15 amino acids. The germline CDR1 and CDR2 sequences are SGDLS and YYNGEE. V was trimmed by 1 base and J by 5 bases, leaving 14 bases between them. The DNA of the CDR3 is TGTGCCAGCAGCGTAAGGGGGAGGTTCGAAGATACGCAGTATTTT. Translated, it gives CASSVRGRFEDTQYF. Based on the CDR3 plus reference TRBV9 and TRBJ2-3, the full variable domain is DSGVTQTPKHLITATGQRVTLRCSPRSGDLSVYWYQQSLDQGLQFLIQYYNGEERAKGNILERFSAQQFPDLHSELNLSSLELGDSALYFCASSVRGRFEDTQYFGPGTRLTVL.

The CDR3 DNA is TGCAGTGCTAGAGATGAACAGGGGGCTGGAGGCTACACCTTC. This translates into CSARDEQGAGGYTF. The chain uses TRBV20-1 and TRBJ1-2; 9 bases are a match to TRBD1. This CDR3 spans 14 amino acids. Germline lookup yields CDR1 DFQATT and CDR2 SNEGSKA (reference sequence). V was clipped by 0 bases and J by 8 bases; unmatched bases: 7.

The CDR3 region has the DNA TGCGCCAGCAGCCGGGAGGGCGGCAAACTGTTTTTT. As protein: CASSREGGKLFF. The V call is TRBV5-1, the J call TRBJ1-4; D gene ambiguous. The CDR3 totals 12 residues. CDR1 is SGHRS and CDR2 is YFSETQ in the germline V gene. The V and J ends lost 4 bases and 11 bases respectively, with 12 bases between them.

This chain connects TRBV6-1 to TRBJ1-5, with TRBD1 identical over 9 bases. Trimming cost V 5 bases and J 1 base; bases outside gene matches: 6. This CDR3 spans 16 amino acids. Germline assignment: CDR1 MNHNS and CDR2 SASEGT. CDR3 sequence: CASSKLQGASNQPQHF. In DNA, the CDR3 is TGTGCCAGCAGTAAACTACAGGGGGCGAGCAATCAGCCCCAGCATTTT.

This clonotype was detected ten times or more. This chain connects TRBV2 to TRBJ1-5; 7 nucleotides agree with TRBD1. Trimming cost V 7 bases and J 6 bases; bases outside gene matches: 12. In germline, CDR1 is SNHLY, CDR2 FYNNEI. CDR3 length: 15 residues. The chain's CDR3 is CASKEDRTTAQPQHF. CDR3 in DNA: TGTGCCAGCAAGGAGGACAGGACAACGGCTCAGCCCCAGCATTTT. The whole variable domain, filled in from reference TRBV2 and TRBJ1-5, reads EPEVTQTPSHQVTQMGQEVILRCVPISNHLYFYWYRQILGQKVEFLVSFYNNEISEKSEIFDDQFSVERPDGSNFTLKIRSTKLEDSAMYFCASKEDRTTAQPQHFGDGTRLSIL.

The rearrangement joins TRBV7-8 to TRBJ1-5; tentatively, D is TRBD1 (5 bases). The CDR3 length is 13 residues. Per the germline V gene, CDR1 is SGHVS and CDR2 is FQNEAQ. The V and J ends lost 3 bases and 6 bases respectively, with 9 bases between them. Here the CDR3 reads CASSFHRLQPQHF. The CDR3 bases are TGTGCCAGCAGCTTTCACAGGCTTCAGCCCCAGCATTTT.

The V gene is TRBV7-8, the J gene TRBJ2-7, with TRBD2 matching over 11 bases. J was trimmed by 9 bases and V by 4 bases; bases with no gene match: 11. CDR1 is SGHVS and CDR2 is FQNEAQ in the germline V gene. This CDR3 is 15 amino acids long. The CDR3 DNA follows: TGTGCCAGCAGCTCCCGGGGTAGCGGGGGGGTTAGGCAGTACTTC. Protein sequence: CASSSRGSGGVRQYF.

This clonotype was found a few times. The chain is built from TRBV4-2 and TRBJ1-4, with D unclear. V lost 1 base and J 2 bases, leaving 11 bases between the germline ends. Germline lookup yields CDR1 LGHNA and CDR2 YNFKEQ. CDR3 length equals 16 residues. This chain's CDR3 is CASSQGSRPTNEKLFF. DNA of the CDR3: TGTGCCAGCAGCCAAGGAAGTCGACCTACTAATGAAAAACTGTTTTTT.

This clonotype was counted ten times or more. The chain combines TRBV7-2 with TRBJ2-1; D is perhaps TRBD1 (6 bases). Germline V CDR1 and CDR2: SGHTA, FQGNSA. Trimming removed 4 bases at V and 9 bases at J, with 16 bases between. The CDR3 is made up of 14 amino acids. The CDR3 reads CASSSIPQGSEQFF. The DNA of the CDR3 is TGTGCCAGCAGCTCTATTCCACAGGGATCTGAGCAGTTCTTC.

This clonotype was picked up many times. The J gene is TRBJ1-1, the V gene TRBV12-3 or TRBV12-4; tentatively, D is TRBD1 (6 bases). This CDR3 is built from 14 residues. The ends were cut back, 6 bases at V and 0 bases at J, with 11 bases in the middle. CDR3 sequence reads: CASRTGRMNTEAFF. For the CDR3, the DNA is TGTGCCAGCAGAACAGGGAGGATGAACACTGAAGCTTTCTTT.

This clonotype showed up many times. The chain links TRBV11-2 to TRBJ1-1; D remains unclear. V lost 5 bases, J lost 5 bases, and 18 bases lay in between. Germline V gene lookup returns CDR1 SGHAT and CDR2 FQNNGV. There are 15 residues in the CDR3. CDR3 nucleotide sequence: TGTGCCAGCAGCGTTCACCGTCAGGTGGGGACTGAAGCTTTCTTT. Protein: CASSVHRQVGTEAFF.

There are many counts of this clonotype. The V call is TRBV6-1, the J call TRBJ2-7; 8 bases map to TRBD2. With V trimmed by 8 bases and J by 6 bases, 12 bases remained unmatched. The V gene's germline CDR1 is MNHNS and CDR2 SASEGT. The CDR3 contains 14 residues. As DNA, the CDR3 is TGTGCCAGCCAGGGAACTAGCGGCGTGAGCGAGCAGTACTTC. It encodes CASQGTSGVSEQYF.

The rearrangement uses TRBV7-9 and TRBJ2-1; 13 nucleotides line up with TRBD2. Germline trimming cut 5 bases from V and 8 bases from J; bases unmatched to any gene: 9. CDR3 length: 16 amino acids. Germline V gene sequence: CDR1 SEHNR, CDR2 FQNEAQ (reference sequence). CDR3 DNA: TGTGCCAGCAGCGCCGCCGGGACTAGCGGGGTCCATGAGCAGTTCTTC. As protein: CASSAAGTSGVHEQFF. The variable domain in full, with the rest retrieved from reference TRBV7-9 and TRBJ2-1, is DTGVSQNPRHKITKRGQNVTFRCDPISEHNRLYWYRQTLGQGPEFLTYFQNEAQLEKSRLLSDRFSAERPKGSFSTLEIQRTEQGDSAMYLCASSAAGTSGVHEQFFGPGTRLTVL.

The CDR3 DNA reads TGCAGTGCTAGCCCCGCGGACAGGAACACTGAAGCTTTCTTT. Translation gives CSASPADRNTEAFF. V is TRBV20-1 and J is TRBJ1-1; TRBD1 might be the D (6 bases). The germline V gene encodes CDR1 DFQATT and CDR2 SNEGSKA (reference sequence). Between the trimmed V and J ends, which lost 3 bases and 1 base, there was a span of 12 bases. The CDR3 covers 14 residues.

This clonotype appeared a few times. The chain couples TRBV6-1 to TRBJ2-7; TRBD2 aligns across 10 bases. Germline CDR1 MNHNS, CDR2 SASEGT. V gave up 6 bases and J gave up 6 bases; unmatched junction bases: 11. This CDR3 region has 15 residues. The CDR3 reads CASSYGTSVVREQYF. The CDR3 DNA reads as TGTGCCAGCAGCTACGGGACTAGCGTAGTCCGCGAGCAGTACTTC.

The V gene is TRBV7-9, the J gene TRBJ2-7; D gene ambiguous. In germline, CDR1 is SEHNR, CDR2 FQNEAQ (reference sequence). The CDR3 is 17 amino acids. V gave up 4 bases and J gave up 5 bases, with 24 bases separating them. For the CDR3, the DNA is TGTGCCAGCAGCTCCGAATTCCTGGGATCAACAAACCACGAGCAGTACTTC. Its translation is CASSSEFLGSTNHEQYF.

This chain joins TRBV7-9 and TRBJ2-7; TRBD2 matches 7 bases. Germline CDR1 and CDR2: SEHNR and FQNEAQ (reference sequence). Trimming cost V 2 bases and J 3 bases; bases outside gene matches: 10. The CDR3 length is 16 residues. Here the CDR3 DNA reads TGTGCCAGCAGCTTATTCGGGGGGAGTAAGGGCTACGAGCAGTACTTC. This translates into CASSLFGGSKGYEQYF.

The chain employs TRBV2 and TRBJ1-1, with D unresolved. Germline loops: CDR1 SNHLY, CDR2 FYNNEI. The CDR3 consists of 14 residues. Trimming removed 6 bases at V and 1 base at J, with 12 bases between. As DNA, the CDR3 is TGTGCCAGCAGAAGACGGGATACGAACACTGAAGCTTTCTTT. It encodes CASRRRDTNTEAFF.

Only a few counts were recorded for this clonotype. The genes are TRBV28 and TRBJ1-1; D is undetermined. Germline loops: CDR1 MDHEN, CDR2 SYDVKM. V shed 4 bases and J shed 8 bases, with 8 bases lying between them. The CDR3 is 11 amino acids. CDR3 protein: CASSYLVEAFF. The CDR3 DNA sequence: TGTGCCAGCAGTTACCTGGTCGAAGCTTTCTTT.

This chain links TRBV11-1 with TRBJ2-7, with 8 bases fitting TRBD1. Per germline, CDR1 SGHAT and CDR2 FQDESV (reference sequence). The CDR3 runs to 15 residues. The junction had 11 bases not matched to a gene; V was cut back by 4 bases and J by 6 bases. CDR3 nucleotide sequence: TGTGCCAGCAGCTCCCAACCGGGACAGGACTCCGAGCAGTACTTC. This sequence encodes CASSSQPGQDSEQYF.

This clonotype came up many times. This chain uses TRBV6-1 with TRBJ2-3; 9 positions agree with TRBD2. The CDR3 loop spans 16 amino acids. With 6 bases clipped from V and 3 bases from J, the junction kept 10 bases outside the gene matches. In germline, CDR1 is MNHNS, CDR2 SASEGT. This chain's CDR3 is CASRNEAGGVTDTQYF. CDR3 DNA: TGTGCCAGCAGAAACGAAGCGGGAGGTGTTACAGATACGCAGTATTTT.

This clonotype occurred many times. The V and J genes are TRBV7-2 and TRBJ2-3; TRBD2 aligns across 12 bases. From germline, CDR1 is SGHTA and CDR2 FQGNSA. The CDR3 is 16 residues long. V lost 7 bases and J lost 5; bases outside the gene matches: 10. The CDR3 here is CASTIWTSGVQDTQYF. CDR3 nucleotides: TGTGCCAGCACCATCTGGACTAGCGGGGTGCAAGATACGCAGTATTTT.

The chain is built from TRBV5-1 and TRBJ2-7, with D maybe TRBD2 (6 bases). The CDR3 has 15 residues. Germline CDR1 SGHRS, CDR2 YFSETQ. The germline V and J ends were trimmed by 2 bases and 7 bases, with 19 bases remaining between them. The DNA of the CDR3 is TGCGCCAGCAGCTTCGATAGCGGCGGGTTAAGAGAGCAGTACTTC. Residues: CASSFDSGGLREQYF.